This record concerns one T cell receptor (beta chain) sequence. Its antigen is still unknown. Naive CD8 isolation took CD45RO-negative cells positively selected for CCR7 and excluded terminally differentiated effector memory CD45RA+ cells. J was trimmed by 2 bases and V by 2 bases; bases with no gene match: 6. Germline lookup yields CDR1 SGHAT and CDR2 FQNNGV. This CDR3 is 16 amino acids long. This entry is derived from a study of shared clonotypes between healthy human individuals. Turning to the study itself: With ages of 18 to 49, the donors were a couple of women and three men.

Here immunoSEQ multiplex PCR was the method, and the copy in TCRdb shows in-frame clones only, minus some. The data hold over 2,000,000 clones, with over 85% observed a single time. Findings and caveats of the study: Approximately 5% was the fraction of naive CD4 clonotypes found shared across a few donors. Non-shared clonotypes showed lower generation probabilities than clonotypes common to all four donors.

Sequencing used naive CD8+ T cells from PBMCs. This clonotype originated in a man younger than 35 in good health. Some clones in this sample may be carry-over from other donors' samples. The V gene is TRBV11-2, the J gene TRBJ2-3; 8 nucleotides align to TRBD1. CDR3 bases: TGTGCCAGCAGCTTAATGCCAGGGGGCCCCACAGATACGCAGTATTTT. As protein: CASSLMPGGPTDTQYF.